This TCR beta chain was sequenced for a study of early T cells in non-severe SARS-CoV-2 infection. Study-level background: Chains were not paired, and sequencing was done on bulk RNA from unsorted whole blood.

This clonotype was detected many times. Its antigen is still unknown. Attachment of unique molecular identifiers was made to individual cDNA molecules. TCRdb reprocessed the 5' RACE reads via MiXCR and lists one record per CDR3 protein. The sample has more than 85,000 distinct CDR3 sequences; roughly 17% are singletons. Study-level findings and limits: Lookups in VDJdb leaned toward anti-spike CD8 responses and missed private and CD4 specificities.

The sequenced sample was whole blood. This receptor was identified in an adult who was a healthcare worker with PCR-confirmed SARS-CoV-2 infection or an uninfected control (not recorded which).

The CDR3 nucleotides are TGTGCCAGCAGCTTGAAGCAAGGGGGCCTCCCTATGAACACTGAAGCTTTCTTT. This sequence encodes CASSLKQGGLPMNTEAFF. This chain joins TRBV11-2 and TRBJ1-1; 7 bases match TRBD1. Germline V gene sequence: CDR1 SGHAT, CDR2 FQNNGV. Losses at the gene ends were 3 bases for V and 0 bases for J; bases not matched to a gene: 13. The CDR3 covers 18 residues.